This entry lists 5 T cell receptor beta chains sequenced from one sample in a study of blood T cell repertoires in COVID-19 (dated by TCRdb to between 2020 and 2021). Library method: the immunoSEQ multiplex PCR assay. Sourced from immuneACCESS, this table was stored by TCRdb with only in-frame sequences that have V and J called. A share of the clones is absent; for the studies checked, an unresolved V gene accounts for under half, and the remainder has no known explanation. This sample has 150,000 to 200,000 clones in its table, and approximately 87% of those were observed once. The top ten clonotypes cover roughly 11% of the sample. The sequencing sample was made of peripheral blood. These receptors were obtained from a woman aged 60-70 years with COVID-19, enrolled during active disease.

V gene TRBV24-1 combines with J gene TRBJ1-5; unclear D gene. Trimming removed 2 bases from V and 10 bases from J, with 8 bases in between. The CDR3 loop spans 12 amino acids. From germline, CDR1 is KGHDR and CDR2 SFDVKD. CDR3: CATSDWAGPQHF. The CDR3 region has the DNA TGTGCCACCAGTGATTGGGCCGGTCCCCAGCATTTT.

The V call is TRBV19, the J call TRBJ2-1, with TRBD1 matching over 7 bases. Germline loops: CDR1 LNHDA, CDR2 SQIVND (reference sequence). Trimming took 8 bases from V and 10 from J; bases not matched to a gene: 5. CDR3 size: 11 residues. CDR3 nucleotides: TGTGCCAGTCGACAGGGAAACGAGCAGTTCTTC. It translates to CASRQGNEQFF.

J is TRBJ2-5 and V is TRBV24-1; D perhaps matches TRBD1 (6 bases). The CDR3 length is 15 residues. CDR1 and CDR2 from the germline V gene are KGHDR and SFDVKD. Between the trimmed V and J ends, which lost 0 bases and 2 bases, there was a span of 9 bases. Here the CDR3 reads CATSDLYRVQETQYF. The DNA for the CDR3 is TGTGCCACCAGTGATTTGTACAGGGTACAAGAGACCCAGTACTTC.

J is TRBJ1-4 and V is TRBV2; D gene ambiguous. The V end lost 4 bases, the J end lost 2 bases, and 5 bases lay between the germline ends. Germline-derived CDR1 and CDR2 are SNHLY and FYNNEI. This CDR3 is 13 amino acids long. CDR3 bases: TGTGCCAGCAGTGGCGGCACTAATGAAAAACTGTTTTTT. This sequence encodes CASSGGTNEKLFF. The full variable domain, its missing parts supplied by reference TRBV2 and TRBJ1-4, is EPEVTQTPSHQVTQMGQEVILRCVPISNHLYFYWYRQILGQKVEFLVSFYNNEISEKSEIFDDQFSVERPDGSNFTLKIRSTKLEDSAMYFCASSGGTNEKLFFGSGTQLSVL.

This clone appeared once. The rearrangement links TRBV2 to TRBJ1-2; 9 bases fit TRBD1. The V gene end was trimmed by 7 bases and the J gene end by 8 bases; junction bases not matched to a gene: 8. The CDR3 spans 13 residues. Per germline, CDR1 SNHLY and CDR2 FYNNEI. CDR3 bases: TGTGCCAGCACTAACGGACAGGGGAAAGGCTACACCTTC. Translation gives CASTNGQGKGYTF.